This TCR beta chain was sequenced during a study of beta chain features in type 1 diabetes. Reverse transcribing all isolated RNA meant expressed TCRB transcripts were sequenced. TCRdb's copy holds only in-frame clones and misses some; the assay was immunoSEQ multiplex PCR. The table records 600,000 or so clones, over 13% of them present only once. Whole-study findings and limits: The naive, central memory and Treg TCRB repertoires showed an apparent similarity that was greater among patients than among healthy donors. TCRB CDR3s from Type 1 diabetes patients were moderately but significantly shorter in all four CD4+ subsets.

Without exception, sorted populations had purity beyond 95%. V lost 1 base, J lost 3 bases, and 4 bases lay in between. This CDR3 region has 13 residues. From germline, CDR1 is SGHDN and CDR2 FVKESK. This clone turned up a few times. Its antigen is unknown. Other DNA variants within this sample encode the same CDR3. This TCR derives from a young man with type 1 diabetes. The sequenced sample was naive CD4+ T cells from blood. The gene calls are TRBV14 and TRBJ1-5; no definite D call. As DNA, the CDR3 is TGTGCCAGCAGCCAAGGGTCCAATCAGCCCCAGCATTTT. It codes for CASSQGSNQPQHF.